These 5 T cell receptor beta chains share one sample of origin, sequenced in a study of cytotoxic CD8 clonotypes in ibrutinib-treated CLL. Produced via immunoSEQ multiplex PCR; TCRdb's table is partial and in-frame only. The table includes about 160,000 clones, 84% detected once. The starting material was PBMCs, obtained after 24 months of ibrutinib treatment. These receptor sequences come from a human donor with chronic lymphocytic leukemia.

V usage is TRBV5-4 and J usage is TRBJ2-2; 12 bases match TRBD1. The ends lost 3 bases at V and 5 bases at J; junction bases unmatched: 2. The CDR3 has 15 residues. Germline V gene data show CDR1 as SGHNT and CDR2 as YYREEE (reference sequence). CDR3 protein: CASSWDRGLTGELFF. CDR3 nucleotide sequence: TGTGCCAGCAGCTGGGACAGGGGGCTAACCGGGGAGCTGTTTTTT.

This clone was counted a few times. The chain employs TRBV29-1 and TRBJ2-7, with TRBD1 matching 7 bases. The CDR3 sequence is 12 residues long. J gave up 5 bases and V 7 bases, and 8 bases lay outside the gene matches. Looked up from germline, CDR1 is SQVTM and CDR2 is ANQGSEA. As DNA, the CDR3 is TGCAGCGCCGTGACAGGGTTCGACGAGCAGTACTTC. It encodes CSAVTGFDEQYF.

This chain links TRBV21-1 with TRBJ2-5; the listed D gene, TRBD1, was not tested against the DNA. TRBV21-1 is assigned pseudogene status. CDR3 size: 15 residues. The CDR3 spells CASSKNLGEGETQYF. CDR3 DNA: TGTGCCAGCAGCAAAAATCTAGGGGAAGGCGAGACCCAGTACTTC.

CDR3 in DNA: TGTGCCAGCAGCGATCTAGCGGGAGGGATAGATACGCAGTATTTT. Translating gives CASSDLAGGIDTQYF. V usage is TRBV9 and J usage is TRBJ2-3, with 12 bases lining up with TRBD2. CDR1 is SGDLS and CDR2 is YYNGEE in the germline V gene. The CDR3 is 15 residues long. The trim removed 3 bases at V and 5 bases at J, leaving 4 bases unmatched.

J is TRBJ1-1 and V is TRBV5-8, with D possibly being TRBD1 (6 bases). Germline CDR1 and CDR2: SGHTS and YDEGEE. The CDR3 is 14 amino acids. Trimming took 4 bases from V and 3 from J, leaving 13 bases between them. This CDR3 reads CASSLQRGDTEAFF. DNA for the CDR3: TGTGCCAGCAGCCTACAGAGGGGGGACACTGAAGCTTTCTTT.